This entry features one TCR beta chain sequence. The table came from immunoSEQ multiplex PCR; TCRdb's copy has only in-frame clones and leaves some out. The data show around 16,000 clones, 82% seen once. These data originate in a study of technical replicates of blood from several donors. The origin of this receptor is a human donor in good health. Some clones in this sample may be carry-over from other donors' samples. The sequenced sample consisted of PBMCs.

CDR3 amino acids: CASSTSGGTDTQYF. The CDR3 DNA is TGTGCCAGCAGCACCTCCGGGGGTACAGATACGCAGTATTTT. The chain employs TRBV11-3 and TRBJ2-3; D possibly corresponds to TRBD2 (6 bases). The CDR3 contains 14 residues. Trimming cost V 5 bases and J 3 bases, with 12 bases left between them. Germline V gene lookup returns CDR1 SGHNT and CDR2 YENEEA.